This TCR beta chain was retrieved from a study of identical twins. To note about this clonotype: Its antigen is unknown.

TCRdb called the 5' RACE reads again in MiXCR, with one record for every CDR3 protein. The sample carries around 230,000 distinct CDR3 sequences, under 8.5% recorded once. Findings of the study overall: Conclusions rested on cross-sectional statistics rather than following the same donors.

The CDR3 covers 14 residues. Germline lookup yields CDR1 SQVTM and CDR2 ANQGSEA. The germline V and J ends were trimmed by 0 bases and 4 bases, with 12 bases remaining between them. These records were also assigned to another study, of T cells expressing NK-cell markers.

This TCR derives from a woman aged 18-35 years in good health. The sequencing input was CD8+ T cells sorted from blood. The chain joins TRBV29-1 to TRBJ1-1; D remains unclear. The CDR3 is CSVEDGYGVTEAFF. The CDR3 coding sequence is TGCAGCGTTGAAGATGGATACGGCGTCACTGAAGCTTTCTTT.